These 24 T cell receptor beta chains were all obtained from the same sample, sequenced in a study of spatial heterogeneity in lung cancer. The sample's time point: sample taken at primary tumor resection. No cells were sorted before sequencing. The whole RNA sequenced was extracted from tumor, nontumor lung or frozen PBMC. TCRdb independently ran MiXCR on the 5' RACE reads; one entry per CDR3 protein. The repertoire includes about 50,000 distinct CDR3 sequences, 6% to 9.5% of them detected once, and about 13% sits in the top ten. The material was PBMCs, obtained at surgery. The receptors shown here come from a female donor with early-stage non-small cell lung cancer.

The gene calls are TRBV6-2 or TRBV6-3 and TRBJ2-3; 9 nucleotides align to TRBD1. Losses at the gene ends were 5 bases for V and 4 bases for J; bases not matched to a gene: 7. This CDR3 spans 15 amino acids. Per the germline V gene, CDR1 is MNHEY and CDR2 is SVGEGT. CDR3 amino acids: CASSVGTGFPDTQYF. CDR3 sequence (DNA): TGTGCCAGCAGTGTGGGGACAGGGTTTCCAGATACGCAGTATTTT.

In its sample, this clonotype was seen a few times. The CDR3 loop is CASSLAGFYNSPLHF. DNA for the CDR3: TGTGCCAGCAGCTTAGCTGGCTTCTATAATTCACCCCTCCACTTT. The chain is built from TRBV7-9 and TRBJ1-6, with D hard to call. The CDR3 has 15 residues. Deletions cut 0 bases from V and 3 bases from J, with 6 bases between. Germline lookup yields CDR1 SEHNR and CDR2 FQNEAQ (reference sequence).

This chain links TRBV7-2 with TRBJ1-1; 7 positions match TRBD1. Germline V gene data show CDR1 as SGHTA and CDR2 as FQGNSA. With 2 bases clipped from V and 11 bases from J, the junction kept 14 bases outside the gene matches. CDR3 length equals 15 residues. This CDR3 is CASSLYLGGSVFAFF. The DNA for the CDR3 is TGTGCCAGCAGCTTATACTTAGGGGGCTCTGTCTTTGCTTTCTTT.

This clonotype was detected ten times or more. The CDR3 reads CASSFAGEANYGYTF. CDR3 in DNA: TGTGCCAGCAGCTTCGCAGGGGAAGCTAACTATGGCTACACCTTC. This sequence joins TRBV7-9 and TRBJ1-2, with TRBD1 as a possible D gene (6 bases). Trimming shortened V by 3 bases and J by 0 bases, and 11 bases separated the two germline ends. Germline CDR1 reads SEHNR; CDR2 reads FQNEAQ (reference sequence). The CDR3 covers 15 residues.

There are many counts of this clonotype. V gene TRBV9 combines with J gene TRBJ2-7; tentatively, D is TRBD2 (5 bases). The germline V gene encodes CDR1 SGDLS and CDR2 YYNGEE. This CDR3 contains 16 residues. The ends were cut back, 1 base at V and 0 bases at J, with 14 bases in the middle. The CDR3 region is CASSVSVSGPSYEQYF. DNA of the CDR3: TGTGCCAGCAGCGTAAGTGTAAGCGGACCCTCCTACGAGCAGTACTTC.

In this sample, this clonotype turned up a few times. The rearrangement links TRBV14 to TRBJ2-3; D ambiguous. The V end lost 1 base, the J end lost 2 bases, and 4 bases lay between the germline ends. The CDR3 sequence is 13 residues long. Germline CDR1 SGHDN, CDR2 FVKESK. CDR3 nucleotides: TGTGCCAGCAGCCAAGCCCTCACAGATACGCAGTATTTT. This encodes CASSQALTDTQYF. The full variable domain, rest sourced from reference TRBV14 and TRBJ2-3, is EAGVTQFPSHSVIEKGQTVTLRCDPISGHDNLYWYRRVMGKEIKFLLHFVKESKQDESGMPNNRFLAERTGGTYSTLKVQPAELEDSGVYFCASSQALTDTQYFGPGTRLTVL.

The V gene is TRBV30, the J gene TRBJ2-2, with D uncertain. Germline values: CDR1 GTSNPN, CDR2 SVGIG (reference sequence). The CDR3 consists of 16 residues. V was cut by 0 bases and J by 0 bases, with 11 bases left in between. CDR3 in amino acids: CAWSVSAFANTGELFF. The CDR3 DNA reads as TGTGCCTGGAGTGTCTCGGCATTTGCGAACACCGGGGAGCTGTTTTTT.

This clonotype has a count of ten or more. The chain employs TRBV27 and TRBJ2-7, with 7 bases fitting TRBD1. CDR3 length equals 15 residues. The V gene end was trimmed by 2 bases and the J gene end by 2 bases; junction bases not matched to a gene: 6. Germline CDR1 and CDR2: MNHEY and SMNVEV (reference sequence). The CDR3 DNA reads TGTGCCAGCAGTTTAGCCACAGGGGCCGCCTACGAGCAGTACTTC. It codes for CASSLATGAAYEQYF.

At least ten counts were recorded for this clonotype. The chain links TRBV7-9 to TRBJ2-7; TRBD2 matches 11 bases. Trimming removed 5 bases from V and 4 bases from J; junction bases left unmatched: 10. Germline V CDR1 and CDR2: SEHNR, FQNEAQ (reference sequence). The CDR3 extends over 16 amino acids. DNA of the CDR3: TGTGCCAGCAGCGGACCGACTAGCGGGGTTTCTTACGAGCAGTACTTC. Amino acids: CASSGPTSGVSYEQYF.

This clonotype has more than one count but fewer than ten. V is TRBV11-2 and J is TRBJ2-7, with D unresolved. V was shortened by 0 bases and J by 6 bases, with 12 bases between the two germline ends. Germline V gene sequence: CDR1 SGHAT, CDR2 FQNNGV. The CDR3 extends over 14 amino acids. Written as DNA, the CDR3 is TGTGCCAGCAGCTTAGATTTAGTCCCTTTCGAGCAGTACTTC. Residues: CASSLDLVPFEQYF.

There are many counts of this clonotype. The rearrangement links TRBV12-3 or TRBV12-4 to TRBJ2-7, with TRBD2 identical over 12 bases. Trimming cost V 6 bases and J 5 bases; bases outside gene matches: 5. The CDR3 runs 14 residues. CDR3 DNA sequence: TGTGCCAGCAGGCGACTAGCGGGGGACCACGAGCAGTACTTC. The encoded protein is CASRRLAGDHEQYF.

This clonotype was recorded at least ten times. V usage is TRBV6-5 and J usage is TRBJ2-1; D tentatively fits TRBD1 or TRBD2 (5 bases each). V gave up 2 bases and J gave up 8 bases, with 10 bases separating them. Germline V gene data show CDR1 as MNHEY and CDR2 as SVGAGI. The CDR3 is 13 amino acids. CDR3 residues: CASSYGGGYEQFF. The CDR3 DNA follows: TGTGCCAGCAGTTACGGGGGTGGTTATGAGCAGTTCTTC.

The CDR3, as DNA: TGTGCCAGCAGCCACGCCGGGGATTTCTACGAGCAGTACTTC. Translating it yields CASSHAGDFYEQYF. The chain joins TRBV4-2 to TRBJ2-7, with D possibly TRBD2 on 5 matching bases. Deletions cut 3 bases from V and 3 bases from J, with 12 bases between. In germline, CDR1 is LGHNA, CDR2 YNFKEQ. The CDR3 extends over 14 amino acids.

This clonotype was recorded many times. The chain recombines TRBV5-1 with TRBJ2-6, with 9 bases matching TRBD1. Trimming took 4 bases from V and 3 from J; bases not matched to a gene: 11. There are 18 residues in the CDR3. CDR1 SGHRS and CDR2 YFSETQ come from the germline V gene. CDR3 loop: CASSPRDRAYDGANVLTF. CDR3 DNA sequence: TGCGCCAGCAGCCCCCGGGACAGGGCTTACGATGGGGCCAACGTCCTGACTTTC.

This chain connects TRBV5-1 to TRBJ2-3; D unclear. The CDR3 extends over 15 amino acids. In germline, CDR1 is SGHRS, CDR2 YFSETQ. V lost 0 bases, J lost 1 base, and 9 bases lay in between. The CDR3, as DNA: TGCGCCAGCAGCTTGGTAGGTTTTGGCACAGATACGCAGTATTTT. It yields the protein CASSLVGFGTDTQYF.

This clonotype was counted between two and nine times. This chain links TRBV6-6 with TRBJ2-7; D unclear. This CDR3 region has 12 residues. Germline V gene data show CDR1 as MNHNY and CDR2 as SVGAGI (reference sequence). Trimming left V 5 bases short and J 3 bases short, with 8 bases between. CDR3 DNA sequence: TGTGCCAGCAGTACAGTCATCTACGAGCAGTACTTC. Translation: CASSTVIYEQYF.

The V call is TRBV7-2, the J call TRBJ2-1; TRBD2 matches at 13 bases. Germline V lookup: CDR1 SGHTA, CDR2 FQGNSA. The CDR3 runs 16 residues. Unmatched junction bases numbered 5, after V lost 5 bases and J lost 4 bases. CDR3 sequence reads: CASSLTSGGSYNEQFF. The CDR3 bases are TGTGCCAGCAGCCTGACTAGCGGGGGGTCTTACAATGAGCAGTTCTTC.

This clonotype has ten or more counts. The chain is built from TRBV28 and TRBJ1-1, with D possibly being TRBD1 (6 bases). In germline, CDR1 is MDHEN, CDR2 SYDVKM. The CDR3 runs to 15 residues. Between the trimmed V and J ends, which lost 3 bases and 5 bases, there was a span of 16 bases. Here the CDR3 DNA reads TGTGCCAGCAGTTTGGGGGGGGGGCGAGATACTGAAGCTTTCTTT. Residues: CASSLGGGRDTEAFF.

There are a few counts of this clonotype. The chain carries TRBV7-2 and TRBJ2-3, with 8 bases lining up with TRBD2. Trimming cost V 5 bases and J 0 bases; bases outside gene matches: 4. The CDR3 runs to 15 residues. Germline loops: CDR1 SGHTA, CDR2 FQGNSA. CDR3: CASSRASGSTDTQYF. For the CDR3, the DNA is TGTGCCAGCAGCCGCGCTAGCGGGAGCACAGATACGCAGTATTTT.

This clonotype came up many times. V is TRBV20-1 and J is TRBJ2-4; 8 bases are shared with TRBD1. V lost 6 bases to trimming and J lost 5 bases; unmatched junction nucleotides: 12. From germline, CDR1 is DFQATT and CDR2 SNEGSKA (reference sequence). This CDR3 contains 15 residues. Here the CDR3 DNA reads TGCAGTGCCAGGGACAGGCAGACCAACCAAAACATTCAGTACTTC. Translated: CSARDRQTNQNIQYF.

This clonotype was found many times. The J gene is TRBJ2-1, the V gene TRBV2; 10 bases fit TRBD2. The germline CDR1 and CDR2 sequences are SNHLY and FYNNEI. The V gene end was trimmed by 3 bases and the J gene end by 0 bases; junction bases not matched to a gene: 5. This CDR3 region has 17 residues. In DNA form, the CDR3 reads TGTGCCAGCAGTGATGGGACTAGCGTTCACTCCTACAATGAGCAGTTCTTC. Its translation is CASSDGTSVHSYNEQFF.

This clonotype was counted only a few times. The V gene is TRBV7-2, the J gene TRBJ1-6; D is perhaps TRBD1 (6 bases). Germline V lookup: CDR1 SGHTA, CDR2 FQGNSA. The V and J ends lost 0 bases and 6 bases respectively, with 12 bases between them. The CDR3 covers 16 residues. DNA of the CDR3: TGTGCCAGCAGCTTAGCTTCAGGGGTCCGTAATTCACCCCTCCACTTT. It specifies CASSLASGVRNSPLHF.

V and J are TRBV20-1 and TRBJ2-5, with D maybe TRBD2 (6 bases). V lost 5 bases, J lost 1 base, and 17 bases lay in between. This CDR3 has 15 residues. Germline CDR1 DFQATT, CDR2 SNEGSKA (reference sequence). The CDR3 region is CSAGSLGLSQETQYF. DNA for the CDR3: TGCAGTGCTGGAAGCCTGGGACTTTCCCAAGAGACCCAGTACTTC.

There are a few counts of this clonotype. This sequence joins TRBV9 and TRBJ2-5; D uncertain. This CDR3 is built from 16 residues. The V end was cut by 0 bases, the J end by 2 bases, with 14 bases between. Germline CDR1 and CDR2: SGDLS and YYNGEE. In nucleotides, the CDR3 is TGTGCCAGCAGCGTAGAAGTCCGTAACCCGCAAGAGACCCAGTACTTC. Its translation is CASSVEVRNPQETQYF. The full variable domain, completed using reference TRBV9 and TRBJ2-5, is DSGVTQTPKHLITATGQRVTLRCSPRSGDLSVYWYQQSLDQGLQFLIQYYNGEERAKGNILERFSAQQFPDLHSELNLSSLELGDSALYFCASSVEVRNPQETQYFGPGTRLLVL.